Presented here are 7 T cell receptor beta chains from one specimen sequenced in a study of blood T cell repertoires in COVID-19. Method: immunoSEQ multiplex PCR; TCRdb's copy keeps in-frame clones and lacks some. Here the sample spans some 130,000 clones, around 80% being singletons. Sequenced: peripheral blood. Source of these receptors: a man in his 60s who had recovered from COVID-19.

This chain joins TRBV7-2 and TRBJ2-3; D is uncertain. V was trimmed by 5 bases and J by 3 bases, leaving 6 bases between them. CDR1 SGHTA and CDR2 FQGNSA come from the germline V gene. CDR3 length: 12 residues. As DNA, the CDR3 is TGTGCCAGCAGCCCCTATACAGATACGCAGTATTTT. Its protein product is CASSPYTDTQYF.

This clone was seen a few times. CDR3 residues: CASSSPTGGAYGYTF. In DNA form, the CDR3 reads TGTGCCAGCAGTTCTCCGACAGGGGGCGCCTATGGCTACACCTTC. V usage is TRBV6-5 and J usage is TRBJ1-2; 10 bases are a match to TRBD1. The V and J ends lost 4 bases and 4 bases, in that order; junction bases with no gene match: 6. Germline CDR1 reads MNHEY; CDR2 reads SVGAGI. The CDR3 loop spans 15 amino acids.

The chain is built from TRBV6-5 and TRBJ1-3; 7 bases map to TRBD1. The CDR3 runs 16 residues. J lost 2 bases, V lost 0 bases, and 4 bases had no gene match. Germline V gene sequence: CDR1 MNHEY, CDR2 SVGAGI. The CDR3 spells CASSYSTGDPGNTIYF. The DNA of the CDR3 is TGTGCCAGCAGTTACTCAACAGGGGACCCTGGAAACACCATATATTTT.

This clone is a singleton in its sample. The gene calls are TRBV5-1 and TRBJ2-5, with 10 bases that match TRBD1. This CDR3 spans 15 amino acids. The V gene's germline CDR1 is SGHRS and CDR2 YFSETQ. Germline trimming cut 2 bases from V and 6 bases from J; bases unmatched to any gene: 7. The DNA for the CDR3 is TGCGCCAGCAGCTTAACCGGGACAGGGGCTAAGACCCAGTACTTC. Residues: CASSLTGTGAKTQYF. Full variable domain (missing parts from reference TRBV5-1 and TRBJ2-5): KAGVTQTPRYLIKTRGQQVTLSCSPISGHRSVSWYQQTPGQGLQFLFEYFSETQRNKGNFPGRFSGRQFSNSRSEMNVSTLELGDSALYLCASSLTGTGAKTQYFGPGTRLLVL.

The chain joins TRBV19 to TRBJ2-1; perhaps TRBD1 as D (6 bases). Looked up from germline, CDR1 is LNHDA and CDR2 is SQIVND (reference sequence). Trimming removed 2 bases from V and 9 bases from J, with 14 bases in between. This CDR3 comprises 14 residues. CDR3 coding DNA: TGTGCCAGTAGTATAACGGACAGTTCAGGTGAGCAGTTCTTC. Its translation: CASSITDSSGEQFF.

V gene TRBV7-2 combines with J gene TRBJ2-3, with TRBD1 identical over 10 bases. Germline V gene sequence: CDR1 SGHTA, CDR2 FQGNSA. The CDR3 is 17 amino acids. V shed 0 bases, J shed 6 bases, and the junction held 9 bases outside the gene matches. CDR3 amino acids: CASSLAWRTGGFDTQYF. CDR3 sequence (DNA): TGTGCCAGCAGCTTAGCTTGGAGGACAGGGGGGTTTGATACGCAGTATTTT.

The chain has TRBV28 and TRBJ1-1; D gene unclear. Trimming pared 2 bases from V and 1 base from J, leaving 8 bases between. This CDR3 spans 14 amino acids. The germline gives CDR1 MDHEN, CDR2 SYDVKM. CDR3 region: CASSLSPTNTEAFF. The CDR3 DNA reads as TGTGCCAGCAGTTTAAGTCCTACGAACACTGAAGCTTTCTTT.